Shown below are 24 T cell receptor beta chains from a single sample sequenced in a study of T-cell reconstitution after alpha-beta-depleted transplantation in children. Molecular barcoding with unique molecular identifiers was used for the TCRbeta library. TCRdb itself ran the PCR reads through MiXCR, one entry per CDR3 protein. The repertoire consists of approximately 1,000,000 distinct CDR3 sequences, with under 30% occurring once and the leading ten covering over 25%. The source material was PBMCs, mostly from graft donor cells, sampled 360 days after TCRalphabeta/CD19-depleted stem cell transplant. Receptors originate from a boy under two years old who had a stem cell transplant for SCID, so the T cells may come from the graft donor.

The chain links TRBV29-1 to TRBJ2-5; D is uncertain. V was trimmed by 4 bases and J by 0 bases, leaving 6 bases between them. The CDR3 runs 12 residues. CDR1 is SQVTM, CDR2 ANQGSEA, per germline. The CDR3 DNA sequence: TGCAGCGTTGTTCAGTACCAAGAGACCCAGTACTTC. It translates to CSVVQYQETQYF. Together with reference TRBV29-1 and TRBJ2-5, the CDR3 gives the full variable domain: SAVISQKPSRDICQRGTSLTIQCQVDSQVTMMFWYRQQPGQSLTLIATANQGSEATYESGFVIDKFPISRPNLTFSTLTVSNMSPEDSSIYLCSVVQYQETQYFGPGTRLLVL.

This chain joins TRBV5-1 and TRBJ2-3, with TRBD2 matching over 9 bases. The CDR3 is made up of 16 amino acids. V was clipped by 1 base and J by 0 bases; unmatched bases: 3. In germline, CDR1 is SGHRS, CDR2 YFSETQ. The chain's CDR3 is CASSLSGTSSTDTQYF. DNA for the CDR3: TGCGCCAGCAGCTTGAGTGGGACTAGCAGCACAGATACGCAGTATTTT.

As DNA, the CDR3 is TGTGCCAGCAGCCACCAACCGGGACTAGGGTCTTACGAGCAGTACTTC. It codes for CASSHQPGLGSYEQYF. The rearrangement links TRBV4-2 to TRBJ2-7; 8 bases match TRBD2. There are 16 residues in the CDR3. From germline, CDR1 is LGHNA and CDR2 YNFKEQ. Germline trimming cut 3 bases from V and 4 bases from J; bases unmatched to any gene: 11.

The CDR3 here is CASSFRGGRQDTQYF. In nucleotides, the CDR3 is TGTGCCAGCAGTTTTCGTGGGGGGCGCCAGGATACGCAGTATTTT. The chain employs TRBV12-3 or TRBV12-4 and TRBJ2-3, with D tentatively TRBD1 or TRBD2 (6 bases each). The CDR3 runs to 15 residues. V was trimmed by 3 bases and J by 6 bases, leaving 16 bases between them.

The chain carries TRBV28 and TRBJ2-7; D call uncertain. Germline assignment: CDR1 MDHEN and CDR2 SYDVKM. The CDR3 has 15 amino acids. The V and J ends lost 5 bases and 0 bases respectively, with 14 bases between them. DNA of the CDR3: TGTGCCAGCAGTCCGGTCAAAAGAAGCTCCTACGAGCAGTACTTC. Encoded protein: CASSPVKRSSYEQYF.

The chain has TRBV9 and TRBJ2-2; 13 nucleotides align to TRBD2. The J segment lost 1 base and the V segment lost 0 bases, leaving 3 bases of the junction unmatched. The germline V gene has CDR1 SGDLS and CDR2 YYNGEE. The CDR3 loop spans 18 amino acids. In DNA, the CDR3 is TGTGCCAGCAGCGTAGAGGGACTAGCGGGGTTGAACACCGGGGAGCTGTTTTTT. As protein: CASSVEGLAGLNTGELFF.

V usage is TRBV7-9 and J usage is TRBJ2-5; 8 bases map to TRBD1. The germline gives CDR1 SEHNR, CDR2 FQNEAQ (reference sequence). The V segment lost 5 bases and the J segment 1 base; nucleotides outside the gene matches: 6. This CDR3 has 15 amino acids. The CDR3 is CASSPGTGIQETQYF. In nucleotides, the CDR3 is TGTGCCAGCAGCCCTGGGACAGGTATCCAAGAGACCCAGTACTTC.

The chain is built from TRBV5-1 and TRBJ2-7; TRBD1 might be the D (6 bases). There are 14 residues in the CDR3. With 0 bases removed from V and 4 bases from J, the gap between germline ends came to 11 bases. Germline CDR1 SGHRS, CDR2 YFSETQ. The CDR3 here is CASSLARGKYEQYF. Here the CDR3 DNA reads TGCGCCAGCAGCTTGGCGAGGGGGAAGTACGAGCAGTACTTC. Variable domain in full (rest from reference TRBV5-1 and TRBJ2-7): KAGVTQTPRYLIKTRGQQVTLSCSPISGHRSVSWYQQTPGQGLQFLFEYFSETQRNKGNFPGRFSGRQFSNSRSEMNVSTLELGDSALYLCASSLARGKYEQYFGPGTRLTVT.

The rearrangement links TRBV7-2 to TRBJ2-7, with a weak D call TRBD1 (5 bases). With 0 bases removed from V and 2 bases from J, the gap between germline ends came to 5 bases. CDR1 is SGHTA and CDR2 is FQGNSA in the germline V gene. The CDR3 covers 13 residues. The CDR3 sequence is CASSLATAYEQYF. In DNA, the CDR3 is TGTGCCAGCAGCTTAGCGACAGCCTACGAGCAGTACTTC. The variable domain in full, completed from reference TRBV7-2 and TRBJ2-7, reads GAGVSQSPSNKVTEKGKDVELRCDPISGHTALYWYRQSLGQGLEFLIYFQGNSAPDKSGLPSDRFSAERTGGSVSTLTIQRTQQEDSAVYLCASSLATAYEQYFGPGTRLTVT.

This clonotype was recorded a few times. This chain links TRBV30 with TRBJ1-5, with a weak D call TRBD1 (5 bases). CDR3 length equals 13 residues. V was cut by 2 bases and J by 5 bases, with 10 bases left in between. Germline V gene data show CDR1 as GTSNPN and CDR2 as SVGIG (reference sequence). CDR3 nucleotides: TGTGCCTGGAGTTTGACAGCCCATCAGCCCCAGCATTTT. Its translation is CAWSLTAHQPQHF.

This sequence joins TRBV5-5 and TRBJ2-2; D is ambiguous. From germline, CDR1 is SGHKS and CDR2 YYEKEE (reference sequence). Trimming shortened V by 0 bases and J by 2 bases, and 8 bases separated the two germline ends. CDR3 length equals 15 residues. The CDR3 loop is CASSLVHLNTGELFF. As DNA, the CDR3 is TGTGCCAGCAGCTTGGTGCACCTTAACACCGGGGAGCTGTTTTTT.

This clonotype was observed at least ten times. DNA for the CDR3: TGTGCCAGCAGCTTGTTAAGCGAGCAGTTCTTC. It codes for CASSLLSEQFF. The gene calls are TRBV5-5 and TRBJ2-1, with D unresolved. CDR3 length: 11 residues. V gave up 1 base and J gave up 10 bases, with 6 bases separating them. The germline gives CDR1 SGHKS, CDR2 YYEKEE (reference sequence).

The V and J genes are TRBV6-5 and TRBJ1-1; no definite D call. CDR1 and CDR2 from the germline V gene are MNHEY and SVGAGI. Trimming left V 0 bases short and J 1 base short, with 6 bases between. CDR3 size: 14 residues. CDR3: CASSYSVTNTEAFF. The CDR3 DNA follows: TGTGCCAGCAGTTACTCGGTCACGAACACTGAAGCTTTCTTT.

The chain combines TRBV27 with TRBJ2-1; D is possibly TRBD2 (7 bases). Germline CDR1 is MNHEY and CDR2 is SMNVEV (reference sequence). The CDR3 sequence is 20 residues long. The V end was cut by 5 bases, the J end by 0 bases, with 26 bases between. CDR3 sequence: CASSMARGAGVMSSYNEQFF. CDR3 coding DNA: TGTGCCAGCAGTATGGCCCGGGGGGCGGGGGTTATGAGCTCCTACAATGAGCAGTTCTTC.

The chain has TRBV12-3 or TRBV12-4 and TRBJ2-2; unclear D gene. The CDR3 is 15 residues long. Trimming shortened V by 3 bases and J by 0 bases, and 8 bases separated the two germline ends. The CDR3 nucleotides are TGTGCCAGCAGTTTCGGGCCGCCGAACACCGGGGAGCTGTTTTTT. Its protein product is CASSFGPPNTGELFF.

This clonotype was seen a handful of times. This chain connects TRBV6-5 to TRBJ2-3, with D perhaps matching TRBD1 (5 bases). Germline CDR1 is MNHEY and CDR2 is SVGAGI. Trimming removed 2 bases from V and 5 bases from J, with 14 bases in between. The CDR3 runs to 15 residues. DNA of the CDR3: TGTGCCAGCAGTTACGGCCCAGGGTTGGTAGATACGCAGTATTTT. This gives the protein CASSYGPGLVDTQYF.

This clonotype showed up many times. The V call is TRBV29-1, the J call TRBJ2-3, with 7 nucleotides matching TRBD2. The germline gives CDR1 SQVTM, CDR2 ANQGSEA. The CDR3 totals 12 residues. The ends lost 8 bases at V and 4 bases at J; junction bases unmatched: 6. The chain's CDR3 is CSLKRGPDTQYF. Here the CDR3 DNA reads TGCAGCTTAAAGCGGGGACCAGATACGCAGTATTTT.

This chain connects TRBV10-3 to TRBJ1-1; TRBD1 is a possible D gene (6 bases). The CDR3 loop spans 16 amino acids. V was clipped by 3 bases and J by 0 bases, with 14 bases between them. CDR1 ENHRY and CDR2 SYGVKD come from the germline V gene. As DNA, the CDR3 is TGTGCCATCAGTGATGGGACACGCCGGTTGAACACTGAAGCTTTCTTT. This encodes CAISDGTRRLNTEAFF.

The chain links TRBV7-9 to TRBJ1-1, with TRBD1 matching over 8 bases. CDR1 and CDR2 (germline): SEHNR, FQNEAQ (reference sequence). The CDR3 loop spans 15 amino acids. The trim removed 3 bases at V and 7 bases at J, leaving 10 bases unmatched. The CDR3 spells CASSFQGAELVEAFF. CDR3 nucleotide sequence: TGTGCCAGCAGCTTCCAGGGGGCCGAGTTAGTTGAAGCTTTCTTT.

In its sample, this clonotype was seen a few times. DNA of the CDR3: TGTGCCAGCAGCGAGGACAGGGTTGTCACAGATACGCAGTATTTT. It yields the protein CASSEDRVVTDTQYF. V usage is TRBV7-2 and J usage is TRBJ2-3; 8 bases are a match to TRBD1. After removal of 5 bases from V and 2 bases from J, the junction contained 6 bases not matched to a gene. The CDR3 runs 15 residues. The germline gives CDR1 SGHTA, CDR2 FQGNSA. The full variable domain, completed using reference TRBV7-2 and TRBJ2-3, is GAGVSQSPSNKVTEKGKDVELRCDPISGHTALYWYRQSLGQGLEFLIYFQGNSAPDKSGLPSDRFSAERTGGSVSTLTIQRTQQEDSAVYLCASSEDRVVTDTQYFGPGTRLTVL.

The rearrangement links TRBV20-1 to TRBJ2-1; TRBD1 agrees at 8 bases. The CDR3 contains 11 residues. J was trimmed by 10 bases and V by 6 bases; bases with no gene match: 5. CDR1 DFQATT and CDR2 SNEGSKA come from the germline V gene (reference sequence). CDR3 residues: CSARRDREQFF. The CDR3 bases are TGCAGTGCCCGTCGGGACAGGGAGCAGTTCTTC.

The chain recombines TRBV7-9 with TRBJ2-3, with D uncertain. Germline V gene data show CDR1 as SEHNR and CDR2 as FQNEAQ (reference sequence). This CDR3 region has 14 residues. V dropped 5 bases and J dropped 4 bases, with 13 bases sitting between them. CDR3 protein: CASSPRTDPDTQYF. The CDR3 DNA reads TGTGCCAGCAGCCCCCGGACCGACCCAGATACGCAGTATTTT.

This clonotype was found a few times. The chain has TRBV5-1 and TRBJ2-1; D is possibly TRBD2 (6 bases). The germline V and J ends were trimmed by 5 bases and 7 bases, with 16 bases remaining between them. Germline V gene sequence: CDR1 SGHRS, CDR2 YFSETQ. The CDR3 consists of 14 residues. DNA for the CDR3: TGCGCCAGCAGTCGGGCTAGCGCCCGTAATGAGCAGTTCTTC. Its protein is CASSRASARNEQFF.

The V and J genes are TRBV7-3 and TRBJ2-3; tentative D call: TRBD2 (6 bases). The CDR3 loop spans 14 amino acids. CDR1 is SGHTA, CDR2 FQGTGA, per germline. Trimming left V 2 bases short and J 4 bases short, with 10 bases between. The CDR3 nucleotides read TGTGCCAGCAGCTTAGCGTGGGGGGCAGATACGCAGTATTTT. Protein sequence: CASSLAWGADTQYF.